This T cell receptor (beta chain) emerged from a study of control samples from healthy donors and cancer patients. This clone was recorded once. Some clones are missing from TCRdb's copy, which holds only in-frame ones; the method was immunoSEQ multiplex PCR. The repertoire holds approximately 170,000 clones, with 93% as singletons. The length of the CDR3 is 15 residues. Germline CDR1 reads SEHNR; CDR2 reads FQNEAQ (reference sequence). Trimming cost V 7 bases and J 2 bases, with 17 bases left between them. The sequenced material came from blood. This clonotype originated in a woman aged 60-75 years in good health. The rearrangement uses TRBV7-9 and TRBJ1-1, with a tentative D call TRBD1 (5 bases). The CDR3 nucleotides are TGTGCCAGCAACAAACAGGAGATTTATAACACTGAAGCTTTCTTT. Translation gives CASNKQEIYNTEAFF. Full variable domain (remainder filled in from reference TRBV7-9 and TRBJ1-1): DTGVSQNPRHKITKRGQNVTFRCDPISEHNRLYWYRQTLGQGPEFLTYFQNEAQLEKSRLLSDRFSAERPKGSFSTLEIQRTEQGDSAMYLCASNKQEIYNTEAFFGQGTRLTVV.